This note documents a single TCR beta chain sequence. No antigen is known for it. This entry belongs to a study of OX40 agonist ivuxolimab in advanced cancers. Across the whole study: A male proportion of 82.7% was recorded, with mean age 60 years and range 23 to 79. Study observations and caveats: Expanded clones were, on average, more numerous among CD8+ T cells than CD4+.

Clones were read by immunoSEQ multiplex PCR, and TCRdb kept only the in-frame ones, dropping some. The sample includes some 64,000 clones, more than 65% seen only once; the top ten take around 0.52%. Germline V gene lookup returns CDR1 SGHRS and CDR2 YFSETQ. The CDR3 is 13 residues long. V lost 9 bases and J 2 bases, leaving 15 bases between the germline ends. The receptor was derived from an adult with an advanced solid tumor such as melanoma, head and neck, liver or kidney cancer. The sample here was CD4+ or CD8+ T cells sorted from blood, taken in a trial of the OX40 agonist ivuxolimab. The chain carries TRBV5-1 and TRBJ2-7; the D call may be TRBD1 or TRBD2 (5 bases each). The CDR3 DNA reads TGCGCCACCCGCCGGGACGGAGCCTACGAGCAGTACTTC. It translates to CATRRDGAYEQYF.